A selection of T cell receptor beta chains follows, all from one sample in a study of T cell responses to AZD1222 COVID-19 vaccine. Sequencing was performed with immunoSEQ multiplex PCR; in TCRdb, only in-frame clones are kept and a portion is missing. The sample shows more than 60,000 clones, roughly four fifths of them seen only once. The sequenced sample was peripheral blood, obtained 28 days after the second AZD1222 dose. The origin of the receptors is an adult who received the AZD1222 COVID-19 vaccine. CDR3s include the opening cysteine and the closing phenylalanine or tryptophan. The order of the fields is V gene, D gene, clone size, J gene, CDR3 DNA, CDR3 protein. A D gene is named only where the DNA matches it firmly. Clone size, where shown, is once, few, many, or a class for clones that have expanded.

V: TRBV6-5; D: -; size: -; J: TRBJ2-2; DNA: TGTGCCAGCAGGTATGGTCCAGGAGCCGGGGAGCTGTTTTTT; CDR3: CASRYGPGAGELFF
V: TRBV27; D: -; size: -; J: TRBJ1-3; DNA: TGTGCCAGCAGTTTAGCCAGGGGAGGTGGAAACACCATATATTTT; CDR3: CASSLARGGGNTIYF
V: TRBV6-5; D: -; size: -; J: TRBJ2-4; DNA: TGTGCCAGCAGTTATGGCAGGAGTTCAAACATTCAGTACTTC; CDR3: CASSYGRSSNIQYF
V: TRBV30; D: -; size: -; J: TRBJ1-1; DNA: TGTGCCTGGAGCCACAGGGTTGACACTGAAGCTTTCTTT; CDR3: CAWSHRVDTEAFF
V: TRBV19; D: -; size: few; J: TRBJ1-6; DNA: TGTGCCAGTAGACGGGCAGGGCCGAGCTCCTATAATTCACCCCTCCACTTT; CDR3: CASRRAGPSSYNSPLHF
V: TRBV28; D: -; size: -; J: TRBJ2-1; DNA: TGTGCCAGCAGTGTTCACGAGAGGGTCCGCTACAATGAGCAGTTCTTC; CDR3: CASSVHERVRYNEQFF
V: TRBV4-3; D: TRBD1; size: once; J: TRBJ2-3; DNA: TGCGCCAGCAGCCAAGACCTATCAAGGCAGGGGGCGGGAGATACGCAGTATTTT; CDR3: CASSQDLSRQGAGDTQYF
V: TRBV4-3; D: TRBD2; size: -; J: TRBJ2-1; DNA: TGCGCCAGCAGCCAAGATGGGGCTAGCGGGAGGGCCCAGTTCTTC; CDR3: CASSQDGASGRAQFF
V: TRBV7-3; D: -; size: -; J: TRBJ2-5; DNA: TGTGCCAGCAGTCAAACCCTTGGAGAGACCCAGTACTTC; CDR3: CASSQTLGETQYF
V: TRBV28; D: TRBD1; size: -; J: TRBJ1-3; DNA: TGTGCCAGCAGGGAACAGGGGGGCGGAAACACCATATATTTT; CDR3: CASREQGGGNTIYF
V: TRBV19; D: TRBD2; size: -; J: TRBJ2-1; DNA: TGTGCCAGTAGTATAATGGGAGGGTCAGAGCAGTTCTTC; CDR3: CASSIMGGSEQFF
V: TRBV2; D: TRBD1; size: -; J: TRBJ1-2; DNA: TGTGCCAGCAAGGGACAGAGTAACTATGGCTACACCTTC; CDR3: CASKGQSNYGYTF
V: TRBV14; D: -; size: once; J: TRBJ1-1; DNA: TGTGCCAGCAGTAAGAGTCTCGGGGGGCCTGGAATGAACACTGAAGCTTTCTTT; CDR3: CASSKSLGGPGMNTEAFF
V: TRBV2; D: TRBD1; size: once; J: TRBJ1-2; DNA: TGTGCCAGCAGCTGGACAGGGGGCGGTGGCTACACCTTC; CDR3: CASSWTGGGGYTF
V: TRBV4-3; D: -; size: -; J: TRBJ1-2; DNA: TGCGCCAGCAGCCTTTCTAACTATGGCTACACCTTC; CDR3: CASSLSNYGYTF